This passage covers 18 T cell receptor beta chains from one sample sequenced in a study of PD-1 blockade in classical Hodgkin lymphoma. Autologous stem cell transplantation was followed by relapse in every patient, and brentuximab vedotin exposure varied. The table came from immunoSEQ multiplex PCR; TCRdb's copy has only in-frame clones and leaves some out. The data contain under 95,000 clones, over 90% of them seen just once; the ten biggest clones take up approximately 2.4%. The sequencing used peripheral blood mononuclear cells (PBMCs), collected before the second cycle of nivolumab. These receptors all come from a human donor with classical Hodgkin lymphoma.

This clone came up once. The rearrangement joins TRBV9 to TRBJ2-6; 10 nucleotides agree with TRBD2. The CDR3 is 18 amino acids. CDR1 and CDR2 from the germline V gene are SGDLS and YYNGEE. V shed 3 bases, J shed 2 bases, and the junction held 8 bases outside the gene matches. CDR3: CASSARSGRDAGANVLTF. The DNA of the CDR3 is TGTGCCAGCAGCGCCCGAAGCGGGAGGGATGCTGGGGCCAACGTCCTGACTTTC. Together with reference TRBV9 and TRBJ2-6, the CDR3 gives the full variable domain: DSGVTQTPKHLITATGQRVTLRCSPRSGDLSVYWYQQSLDQGLQFLIQYYNGEERAKGNILERFSAQQFPDLHSELNLSSLELGDSALYFCASSARSGRDAGANVLTFGAGSRLTVL.

J is TRBJ1-2 and V is TRBV5-1; D is unclear. The CDR3 has 19 residues. The germline V gene encodes CDR1 SGHRS and CDR2 YFSETQ. Trimming removed 4 bases at V and 3 bases at J, with 28 bases between. This CDR3 is CASSPTRNGRDTLYYGYTF. CDR3 sequence (DNA): TGCGCCAGCAGCCCAACTAGGAATGGAAGGGATACCCTTTACTATGGCTACACCTTC.

The CDR3 loop is CAIPRPDESDEQFF. In DNA form, the CDR3 reads TGTGCCATCCCACGGCCCGACGAATCCGATGAGCAGTTCTTC. The V and J genes are TRBV6-4 and TRBJ2-1; D gene uncertain. The CDR3 loop spans 14 amino acids. Germline V gives CDR1 MRHNA, CDR2 SNTAGT. V lost 10 bases, J lost 8 bases, and 21 bases lay in between.

In its sample, this clone was seen once. The chain has TRBV6-1 and TRBJ2-7, with 8 bases that match TRBD1. Germline CDR1 reads MNHNS; CDR2 reads SASEGT. CDR3 length: 15 amino acids. With V trimmed by 7 bases and J by 2 bases, 10 bases remained unmatched. For the CDR3, the DNA is TGTGCCAGCATCCCGCTCCCGGACAGGGCCTACGAGCAGTACTTC. This encodes CASIPLPDRAYEQYF.

The chain combines TRBV25-1 with TRBJ1-2; tentatively, D is TRBD1 (5 bases). CDR3 size: 14 residues. Germline CDR1 reads MGHDK; CDR2 reads SYGVNS. V was pared by 3 bases and J by 4 bases, with 12 bases between. CDR3 in DNA: TGTGCCAGCAGTGACAGGGCAGGGCTCTATGGCTACACCTTC. The encoded protein is CASSDRAGLYGYTF.

The DNA for the CDR3 is TGCAGCGTTGAGGGGCAGGGTGATGAGCAGTTCTTC. Amino acid sequence: CSVEGQGDEQFF. This rearrangement joins TRBV29-1 to TRBJ2-1; maybe TRBD1 (5 bases). V was shortened by 3 bases and J by 8 bases, with 11 bases between the two germline ends. CDR3 length: 12 residues. CDR1 SQVTM and CDR2 ANQGSEA come from the germline V gene.

The rearrangement joins TRBV7-3 to TRBJ1-2; the D gene is possibly TRBD1 (5 bases). CDR1 and CDR2 from the germline V gene are SGHTA and FQGTGA. This CDR3 contains 12 residues. V was trimmed by 0 bases and J by 6 bases, leaving 5 bases between them. The CDR3 sequence is CASSLTGDGYTF. In DNA, the CDR3 is TGTGCCAGCAGCTTAACAGGGGATGGCTACACCTTC.

The chain is built from TRBV2 and TRBJ1-1; TRBD1 is a possible D gene (5 bases). Germline-derived CDR1 and CDR2 are SNHLY and FYNNEI. The V end lost 3 bases, the J end lost 6 bases, and 14 bases lay between the germline ends. The CDR3 has 14 amino acids. In DNA, the CDR3 is TGTGCCAGCAGTGACAGGGATGTCTCGCCTGAAGCTTTCTTT. It encodes CASSDRDVSPEAFF.

This clone was seen once. The rearrangement links TRBV18 to TRBJ2-1; TRBD2 might be the D (5 bases). This CDR3 comprises 17 residues. The V end lost 9 bases, the J end lost 6 bases, and 27 bases lay between the germline ends. Germline CDR1 KGHSH, CDR2 LQKENI. For the CDR3, the DNA is TGTGCCAGTACCCCCTTTCTCCTAGAGGGCCTTGGCAATGAGCAGTTCTTC. Its protein is CASTPFLLEGLGNEQFF. Together with reference TRBV18 and TRBJ2-1, the CDR3 gives the full variable domain: NAGVMQNPRHLVRRRGQEARLRCSPMKGHSHVYWYRQLPEEGLKFMVYLQKENIIDESGMPKERFSAEFPKEGPSILRIQQVVRGDSAAYFCASTPFLLEGLGNEQFFGPGTRLTVL.

This clone was picked up one time. The CDR3 DNA reads as TGTGCCAGCAGACCAACTAGTGGGGGCTACAATGAGCAGTTCTTC. This sequence encodes CASRPTSGGYNEQFF. The chain couples TRBV27 to TRBJ2-1; either TRBD1 or TRBD2 may supply D (5 bases each). The CDR3 totals 15 residues. Germline V lookup: CDR1 MNHEY, CDR2 SMNVEV (reference sequence). Trimming shortened V by 6 bases and J by 3 bases, and 15 bases separated the two germline ends.

The CDR3 DNA reads as TGTGCCAGCAGCGTAAGCGGGGAGACCCAGTACTTC. Its translation: CASSVSGETQYF. This sequence joins TRBV9 and TRBJ2-5; tentative D call: TRBD2 (6 bases). Germline V gene data show CDR1 as SGDLS and CDR2 as YYNGEE. The CDR3 totals 12 residues. Trimming removed 1 base at V and 5 bases at J, with 6 bases between.

The gene calls are TRBV7-2 and TRBJ2-7; 8 positions match TRBD2. The ends lost 1 base at V and 0 bases at J; junction bases unmatched: 2. The CDR3 sequence is 15 residues long. The germline CDR1 and CDR2 sequences are SGHTA and FQGNSA. CDR3 loop: CASSLVGTSSYEQYF. The CDR3 DNA is TGTGCCAGCAGCTTAGTCGGGACTAGCTCCTACGAGCAGTACTTC.

The genes are TRBV10-1 and TRBJ2-1; TRBD1 is a possible D gene (6 bases). The CDR3 consists of 16 residues. Deletions cut 4 bases from V and 5 bases from J, with 18 bases between. Germline-derived CDR1 and CDR2 are WNHNN and SYGVQD (reference sequence). CDR3 DNA: TGCGCCAGCAGTGGGATACCGGGGACACCGGACAATGAGCAGTTCTTC. This sequence encodes CASSGIPGTPDNEQFF.

This sequence joins TRBV11-1 and TRBJ1-4; D is perhaps TRBD1 (5 bases). The CDR3 has 14 amino acids. Germline lookup yields CDR1 SGHAT and CDR2 FQDESV (reference sequence). V lost 5 bases and J lost 8, with 15 bases in between. The CDR3 DNA follows: TGTGCCAGCAGCGTCGACCGAGGGGCAGAAAAACTGTTTTTT. Translation: CASSVDRGAEKLFF.

V and J are TRBV28 and TRBJ2-3; 7 bases are a match to TRBD2. Trimming cost V 11 bases and J 1 base; bases outside gene matches: 9. The CDR3 consists of 14 residues. Germline V gene data show CDR1 as MDHEN and CDR2 as SYDVKM. For the CDR3, the DNA is TGTGCCCTGCGGGGGAGAGCGGGCACAGATACGCAGTATTTT. Its translation: CALRGRAGTDTQYF.

This rearrangement joins TRBV7-6 to TRBJ1-1; D is ambiguous. Trimming removed 5 bases at V and 1 base at J, with 11 bases between. The CDR3 totals 14 residues. Germline CDR1 SGHVS, CDR2 FNYEAQ. The CDR3: CASSLLLGNTEAFF. In DNA form, the CDR3 reads TGTGCCAGCAGCCTCTTGTTGGGGAACACTGAAGCTTTCTTT. Variable domain in full (rest from reference TRBV7-6 and TRBJ1-1): GAGVSQSPRYKVTKRGQDVALRCDPISGHVSLYWYRQALGQGPEFLTYFNYEAQQDKSGLPNDRFSAERPEGSISTLTIQRTEQRDSAMYRCASSLLLGNTEAFFGQGTRLTVV.

The rearrangement links TRBV28 to TRBJ1-5; 8 nucleotides align to TRBD1. The germline V gene has CDR1 MDHEN and CDR2 SYDVKM. Unmatched junction bases numbered 7, after V lost 10 bases and J lost 5 bases. CDR3 size: 13 residues. The CDR3 sequence: CATVAGGDQPQHF. CDR3 coding DNA: TGTGCCACCGTCGCAGGGGGCGATCAGCCCCAGCATTTT.

This chain connects TRBV5-8 to TRBJ2-4; no reliable D call. V lost 0 bases, J lost 0 bases, and 16 bases lay in between. The V gene's germline CDR1 is SGHTS and CDR2 YDEGEE. The CDR3 spans 18 residues. The CDR3 nucleotides are TGTGCCAGCAGCTTGGAACTCTTCACGGGCCTAGCCAAAAACATTCAGTACTTC. This translates into CASSLELFTGLAKNIQYF. Looking up the rest from reference TRBV5-8 and TRBJ2-4 gives the full variable domain: EAGVTQSPTHLIKTRGQQATLRCSPISGHTSVYWYQQALGLGLQFLLWYDEGEERNRGNFPPRFSGRQFPNYSSELNVNALELEDSALYLCASSLELFTGLAKNIQYFGAGTRLSVL.